Listed below are T cell receptor beta chains from one sample, sequenced in a study of graft-versus-host responses after intestinal transplantation. Libraries were prepared by immunoSEQ multiplex PCR; TCRdb keeps only in-frame clonotypes and omits some of them. The sample yields tens of thousands of clones, about nine tenths seen once. No antigen has been assigned to these receptors. The material sequenced was unstimulated CD4+ T cells sorted from spleen or lymph node cells, taken before intestinal transplant. Receptors originate from a human donor who received an intestinal transplant. The conserved cysteine and the conserved F or W are not part of the CDR3 here. Fields, in order: V gene, CDR3 protein.

V gene: TRBV12-5; CDR3 protein: AGPGTGRSGSTDTQY
V gene: TRBV27; CDR3 protein: ASRATGLYGNQPQH
V gene: TRBV2; CDR3 protein: ASSLQGPNTEAF
V gene: TRBV27; CDR3 protein: ASSYLKVSRTDTQY
V gene: TRBV19; CDR3 protein: ASSMTRTATDTQY
V gene: TRBV28; CDR3 protein: ATDSYNSPLH
V gene: TRBV5-8; CDR3 protein: ASSSRTDTQY
V gene: TRBV19; CDR3 protein: ASSIDLRGPYGYT
V gene: TRBV25-1; CDR3 protein: ASSGQGTEKLF
V gene: TRBV19; CDR3 protein: ASRGVGENIQY
V gene: TRBV27; CDR3 protein: ASSPGWGPKNIQY
V gene: TRBV27; CDR3 protein: ASRPDRSGNTIY
V gene: TRBV11-3; CDR3 protein: ASSGTQGTDTQY
V gene: TRBV25-1; CDR3 protein: ASSEYTANQPQH
V gene: TRBV10-3; CDR3 protein: AISEGHMNTEAF
V gene: TRBV5-1; CDR3 protein: ASSLPGSHTDTQY
V gene: TRBV19; CDR3 protein: ASNSGTGGYSNQPQH
V gene: TRBV20-1; CDR3 protein: SAIRGDGYT
V gene: TRBV7-2; CDR3 protein: ASSVTGSEKETQY
V gene: TRBV30; CDR3 protein: AWTSGLASEQF
V gene: TRBV7-2; CDR3 protein: ASSSPTSGRLF
V gene: TRBV5-1; CDR3 protein: ASSWLSVGEQF
V gene: TRBV10-3; CDR3 protein: AISEATGQLNEKLF
V gene: TRBV5-1; CDR3 protein: ASSLDRGTDTQY
V gene: TRBV19; CDR3 protein: ASSMRESSTDTQY
V gene: TRBV19; CDR3 protein: ASSDQGREIARGNEQF
V gene: TRBV18; CDR3 protein: ASSPLRLEKETQY
V gene: TRBV5-1; CDR3 protein: ASSFTGLGETQY
V gene: TRBV18; CDR3 protein: ASSHSFRDSGGQY
V gene: TRBV4-1; CDR3 protein: ASSHGQGALNEQF
V gene: TRBV6-1; CDR3 protein: ASRTSGRLSYEQY
V gene: TRBV2; CDR3 protein: ASSEAWVFYGYT
V gene: TRBV6-1; CDR3 protein: ASSLRGQWEQY
V gene: TRBV18; CDR3 protein: ASSPLAGGTEAF
V gene: TRBV6-1; CDR3 protein: ASSEITDTQY
V gene: TRBV2; CDR3 protein: ASSRRLAGTDTQY
V gene: TRBV30; CDR3 protein: AWRGYTYEQY
V gene: TRBV5-5; CDR3 protein: ASGSSESLVRRGEKLF
V gene: TRBV6-6; CDR3 protein: ASSRDRRYEQY
V gene: TRBV14; CDR3 protein: ASRLAGGSYNEQF
V gene: TRBV7-9; CDR3 protein: ASSLAGAGVINEQY